The source of this T cell receptor (beta chain) is a study of T cell repertoires in cytomegalovirus infection (dated by TCRdb to the late 2010s). For context, the study as a whole: Alongside well-studied HLA-B-restricted epitopes, the peptide stimulations were aimed at recently identified HLA-C-restricted CMV epitopes, whose presentation resists viral immunomodulation. Donor HLA type was relevant to the analysis, because carriage of CMV infection together with the matching HLA type was indicated by public TCR beta signatures. Findings and caveats that apply to the study as a whole: The ex vivo response was dominated by HLA-C-restricted CMV-specific TCR beta clonotypes, which also provided the single most frequent clonotype in two of eight donors. Cumulative frequency of public TCR beta family members discriminated carriers of CMV infection plus the relevant HLA type in this cohort and an independent approximately 370-donor cohort.

This clonotype occurred a few times. Its cognate antigen has yet to be identified. Base-call qualities are not available, and no considerably larger clone is one nucleotide away. Instrument used: Illumina HiSeq 1500. TCRdb's own reprocessing of the public reads used fastp at Q25 and MiXCR and kept productive beta chains. Here each entry gathers all rows of one CDR3 protein and keeps the most common genes and DNA. The sample table shows about 570,000 distinct CDR3 sequences, and just under 40% are seen once. Roughly 50% of the sample lies in the top ten. The germline V gene (reference sequence) provides CDR1 LNHDA and CDR2 SQIVND. Clipping removes 7 bases from V and 0 bases from J, with 9 as the unmatched junction base count. The CDR3 measures 17 amino acids from cysteine to phenylalanine. Only the CDR3 portion is preserved as DNA: 51 bases, with reading frame beginning at the first base. The treatment or condition label for this specimen denotes: in vitro stimulation with specific CMV peptide epitopes to enrich CMV-specific T cells.

Recombination connected TRBV19 to TRBJ2-2; the junction holds 9 bases that match TRBD2. This specimen consisted of cultured PBMCs, obtained from culture after CMV antigen stimulation. This TCR was sampled from a human donor in good health (CMV status not recorded). Some clones in this sample may be carry-over from other donors' samples. The DNA reads TGTGCCAGTAAGGGGCTAGCGGGACCCGCGAACACCGGGGAGCTGTTTTTT. The translation is CASKGLAGPANTGELFF.